This TCR beta chain was observed in a study of T cell repertoires in cytomegalovirus infection. Looking at the study overall: Indications of both CMV infection and matching HLA type were provided by public TCR beta signatures.

Whole-study results and caveats: Adding up the frequency of public TCR beta families identified people who carried CMV plus the relevant HLA. There were HLA-C-restricted CMV-specific TCR beta clonotypes dominating the ex vivo response.

The CDR3 is made up of 11 amino acids. Germline assignment: CDR1 SQVTM and CDR2 ANQGSEA. V was pared by 5 bases and J by 5 bases, with 7 bases between. One entry per CDR3 protein results from TCRdb running MiXCR on the reads. The table shows about 230,000 distinct CDR3 sequences, with 22% occurring only once. There are a few counts of this clonotype. Its antigen remains unknown. Sequenced: CD8+ T cells from PBMCs. This sequence originates from a human donor in good health (CMV status not recorded). Some clones in this sample may be carry-over from other donors' samples. The chain recombines TRBV29-1 with TRBJ1-3, with D unclear. The CDR3 coding sequence is TGCAGCGTTCCGGGAAGAAACACCATATATTTT. It is translated as CSVPGRNTIYF. Filled out from reference TRBV29-1 and TRBJ1-3, the complete variable domain reads SAVISQKPSRDICQRGTSLTIQCQVDSQVTMMFWYRQQPGQSLTLIATANQGSEATYESGFVIDKFPISRPNLTFSTLTVSNMSPEDSSIYLCSVPGRNTIYFGEGSWLTVV.